The 12 T cell receptor beta chains reported below all come from one sample, sequenced in a study of T cell repertoires in cytomegalovirus infection. Their antigen targets remain unknown. TCRdb called the reads again in MiXCR, with one record for every CDR3 protein. The sample contains roughly 920,000 distinct CDR3 sequences, about 33% of which appear only once. Sequencing was performed on cultured CD8+ T cells from PBMCs, taken from culture after CMV antigen stimulation. These receptor sequences come from a human donor in good health (CMV status not recorded). Some clones in this sample may be carry-over from other donors' samples.

The chain carries TRBV4-1 and TRBJ1-2; no reliable D call. This CDR3 has 19 amino acids. Germline assignment: CDR1 MGHRA and CDR2 YSYEKL. V was trimmed by 5 bases and J by 3 bases, leaving 28 bases between them. The CDR3 region is CASSSLFPDGGQEYYGYTF. The CDR3 coding sequence is TGCGCCAGCAGCTCTCTGTTTCCGGACGGAGGGCAGGAGTACTATGGCTACACCTTC.

This clonotype was counted ten times or more. The chain is built from TRBV6-1 and TRBJ2-7; TRBD2 might be the D (6 bases). V shed 5 bases and J shed 3 bases, with 11 bases lying between them. CDR3 length equals 13 residues. Germline assignment: CDR1 MNHNS and CDR2 SASEGT. CDR3 in DNA: TGTGCCAGCAGTAGAAGCGGGCTCTACGAGCAGTACTTC. It is translated as CASSRSGLYEQYF.

With respect to this clonotype: One end of the junction is discordant with germline, which a read error may explain. The gene calls are TRBV6-8 and TRBJ2-7; D may be TRBD1 (7 bases). The CDR3 totals 15 residues. Germline CDR1 is MNHGY and CDR2 is SAAAGT. CDR3 nucleotide sequence: TGTGTCAGCACCGTCGCAGGAGGGGGCGGTTACGAGCAGTACTTC. This gives the protein CVSTVAGGGGYEQYF.

This chain links TRBV7-6 with TRBJ2-3, with D maybe TRBD2 (6 bases). The germline V gene encodes CDR1 SGHVS and CDR2 FNYEAQ. The V end lost 1 base, the J end lost 11 bases, and 22 bases lay between the germline ends. The CDR3 loop spans 16 amino acids. This chain's CDR3 is CASSLGSPGADGGQYF. The DNA of the CDR3 is TGTGCCAGCAGCTTAGGGAGCCCGGGAGCGGACGGTGGGCAGTATTTT.

The genes are TRBV20-1 and TRBJ2-7; tentatively, D is TRBD1 (6 bases). CDR3 length equals 14 residues. The germline CDR1 and CDR2 sequences are DFQATT and SNEGSKA (reference sequence). V shed 3 bases and J shed 0 bases, with 12 bases lying between them. CDR3 loop: CSASRQGYSYEQYF. The CDR3 DNA reads TGCAGTGCTAGTCGGCAGGGGTACTCCTACGAGCAGTACTTC.

This clonotype was found many times. V usage is TRBV7-2 and J usage is TRBJ1-1, with D unclear. The V end lost 5 bases, the J end lost 0 bases, and 19 bases lay between the germline ends. CDR1 and CDR2 (germline): SGHTA, FQGNSA. The CDR3 runs 17 residues. DNA of the CDR3: TGTGCCAGCAGCCAAACCCCGACCGCCTATATGAACACTGAAGCTTTCTTT. It codes for CASSQTPTAYMNTEAFF.

This clonotype was counted ten times or more. This chain links TRBV7-6 with TRBJ1-6; TRBD1 matches at 8 bases. The CDR3 runs to 14 residues. The J segment lost 9 bases and the V segment lost 7 bases, leaving 8 bases of the junction unmatched. CDR1 and CDR2 from the germline V gene are SGHVS and FNYEAQ. CDR3 amino acids: CASTQDRVGSPLHF. The DNA for the CDR3 is TGTGCCAGCACTCAGGACAGGGTCGGTTCACCCCTCCACTTT.

CDR3 DNA sequence: TGTGCCAGCAGCCCGACAGTCCGCGGGACAGATGGGGGGTATTTT. Translated: CASSPTVRGTDGGYF. The chain uses TRBV7-6 and TRBJ2-3; TRBD1 is a possible D gene (7 bases). The V end lost 5 bases, the J end lost 14 bases, and 26 bases lay between the germline ends. This CDR3 comprises 15 residues. CDR1 and CDR2 (germline): SGHVS, FNYEAQ.

The J gene is TRBJ1-2, the V gene TRBV5-6; 7 bases align to TRBD1. The CDR3 runs 14 residues. In germline, CDR1 is SGHDT, CDR2 YYEEEE. J gave up 8 bases and V 2 bases, and 9 bases lay outside the gene matches. CDR3 loop: CASSLQGTVKGYTF. For the CDR3, the DNA is TGTGCCAGCAGCTTACAGGGGACCGTAAAGGGCTACACCTTC.

The sample holds one count of this clonotype. V and J are TRBV19 and TRBJ2-2, with D unresolved. This CDR3 contains 13 residues. V was cut by 7 bases and J by 3 bases, with 9 bases left in between. From germline, CDR1 is LNHDA and CDR2 SQIVND (reference sequence). CDR3 region: CASTRVDTGELFF. As DNA, the CDR3 is TGTGCCAGTACTCGGGTAGACACCGGGGAGCTGTTTTTT.

The CDR3 DNA sequence: TGTGCCAGCAGTTTTAAATCCGGGATCTTCCCTCCCTTATTACCGTACCAAGAGACCCAGTACTTC. Translated, it gives CASSFKSGIFPPLLPYQETQYF. This chain connects TRBV12-3 or TRBV12-4 to TRBJ2-5, with D tentatively TRBD2 (5 bases). The CDR3 runs 22 residues. With 3 bases removed from V and 0 bases from J, the gap between germline ends came to 32 bases.

This clonotype was recorded many times. The chain carries TRBV7-2 and TRBJ2-1, with TRBD2 identical over 7 bases. CDR1 is SGHTA and CDR2 is FQGNSA in the germline V gene. V dropped 2 bases and J dropped 4; count of bases not matched to a gene: 5. The CDR3 consists of 15 residues. The CDR3 DNA reads TGTGCCAGCAGCTTACGACTAGCAGGGTACAATGAGCAGTTCTTC. Its protein product is CASSLRLAGYNEQFF.